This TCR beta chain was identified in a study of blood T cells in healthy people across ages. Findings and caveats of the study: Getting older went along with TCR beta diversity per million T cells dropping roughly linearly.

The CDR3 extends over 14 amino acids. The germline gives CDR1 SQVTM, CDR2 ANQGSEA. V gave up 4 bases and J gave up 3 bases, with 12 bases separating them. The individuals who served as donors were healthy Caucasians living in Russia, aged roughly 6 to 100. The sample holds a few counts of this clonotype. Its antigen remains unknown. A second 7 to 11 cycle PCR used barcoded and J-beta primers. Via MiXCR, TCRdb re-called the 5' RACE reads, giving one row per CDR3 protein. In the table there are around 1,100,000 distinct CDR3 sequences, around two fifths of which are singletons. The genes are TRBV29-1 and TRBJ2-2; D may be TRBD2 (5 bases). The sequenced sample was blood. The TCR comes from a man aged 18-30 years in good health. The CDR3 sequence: CSVGARRDTGELFF. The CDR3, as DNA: TGCAGCGTTGGGGCCAGGCGGGACACCGGGGAGCTGTTTTTT.